This TCR beta chain was found in a study of cytomegalovirus exposure and HLA in healthy donors. Across the whole study: Samples from HLA-typed donors yielded about 85 million unique TCRs in an early data release. Study results and caveats: A later analysis found common viral pathogens apparently linked to several of the most significant clusters. By a later analysis, the bulk of CMV-associated TCR beta chains appeared HLA-restricted.

This clone was seen only once. Its antigen is as yet unknown. The CDR3 has 16 residues. Germline V gene lookup returns CDR1 SGDLS and CDR2 YYNGEE. V lost 4 bases to trimming and J lost 4 bases; unmatched junction nucleotides: 13. PCR employed 60 Vbeta and 13 Jbeta primers. Profiled with immunoSEQ multiplex PCR; TCRdb holds only in-frame clones, not every one. This table has roughly 120,000 clones, about three quarters appearing once. Sequencing input: PBMCs. The clonotype comes from a man in his sixties in good health and CMV-seropositive. This chain links TRBV9 with TRBJ2-7; 8 bases are shared with TRBD2. For the CDR3, the DNA is TGTGCCAGCAGCCTCTCCGGGACTAGTGTGTTATACGAGCAGTACTTC. Protein sequence: CASSLSGTSVLYEQYF.